These 32 T cell receptor beta chains were all obtained from the same sample, sequenced in a study of blood T cells in healthy people across ages. Primers used in a second PCR of about 6 to 11 cycles were a sample-barcoded 5' primer and a J-beta primer mix. TCRdb re-analysed the 5' RACE reads in MiXCR, keeping a single row per CDR3 protein. Counted here are roughly 930,000 distinct CDR3 sequences, 45% to 50% occurring once; the ten biggest clones make up 10% to 15%. The sequenced material came from blood. These receptor sequences come from a man aged 30 to 45 in good health.

V and J are TRBV5-1 and TRBJ1-1, with D possibly TRBD1 on 5 matching bases. Trimming took off 7 bases at V and 4 bases at J, with 26 bases between the two ends. The CDR3 loop spans 17 amino acids. Germline CDR1 reads SGHRS; CDR2 reads YFSETQ. CDR3 in amino acids: CASSFPNRGGLITEAFF. The DNA for the CDR3 is TGCGCCAGCTCTTTCCCCAATCGTGGGGGTCTCATCACTGAAGCTTTCTTT.

In its sample, this clonotype was seen a few times. The chain has TRBV27 and TRBJ1-5; D ambiguous. CDR3 size: 14 residues. Trimming removed 5 bases at V and 6 bases at J, with 14 bases between. The germline V gene has CDR1 MNHEY and CDR2 SMNVEV (reference sequence). This CDR3 reads CASSPLGVGQPQHF. Here the CDR3 DNA reads TGTGCCAGCAGTCCCCTCGGGGTGGGTCAGCCCCAGCATTTT.

The chain employs TRBV7-9 and TRBJ2-5; the match to TRBD2 covers 7 bases. The V segment lost 6 bases and the J segment 3 bases; nucleotides outside the gene matches: 13. The CDR3 contains 16 residues. Germline CDR1 SEHNR, CDR2 FQNEAQ (reference sequence). The CDR3 is CASSYRGGTMKETQYF. The DNA for the CDR3 is TGTGCCAGCAGTTACCGTGGGGGGACTATGAAAGAGACCCAGTACTTC. The entire variable domain, with the rest obtained from reference TRBV7-9 and TRBJ2-5, is as follows: DTGVSQNPRHKITKRGQNVTFRCDPISEHNRLYWYRQTLGQGPEFLTYFQNEAQLEKSRLLSDRFSAERPKGSFSTLEIQRTEQGDSAMYLCASSYRGGTMKETQYFGPGTRLLVL.

CDR3 region: CASSLAGDPTNIQYF. DNA for the CDR3: TGCGCCAGCAGCTTGGCGGGGGATCCCACAAACATTCAGTACTTC. The V call is TRBV5-1, the J call TRBJ2-4; D possibly corresponds to TRBD2 (6 bases). Trimming left V 0 bases short and J 6 bases short, with 13 bases between. The V gene's germline CDR1 is SGHRS and CDR2 YFSETQ. This CDR3 contains 15 residues.

The sample holds a few counts of this clonotype. The chain employs TRBV4-1 and TRBJ2-1, with 8 bases that match TRBD2. This CDR3 contains 17 residues. Germline V gene data show CDR1 as MGHRA and CDR2 as YSYEKL. V was pared by 0 bases and J by 0 bases, with 4 bases of the junction left unmatched. This CDR3 reads CASSQDIGGASYNEQFF. The DNA for the CDR3 is TGCGCCAGCAGCCAAGATATCGGGGGGGCCTCCTACAATGAGCAGTTCTTC.

This chain links TRBV5-1 with TRBJ1-1; D might be TRBD1 (6 bases). In germline, CDR1 is SGHRS, CDR2 YFSETQ. The V and J ends lost 2 bases and 1 base respectively, with 12 bases between them. There are 15 residues in the CDR3. This CDR3 is CASSLLTGQNTEAFF. The DNA of the CDR3 is TGCGCCAGCAGCTTACTAACGGGACAGAACACTGAAGCTTTCTTT.

This clonotype was picked up one time. The V and J genes are TRBV6-2 or TRBV6-3 and TRBJ2-3; tentative D call: TRBD2 (6 bases). Germline CDR1 is MNHEY and CDR2 is SVGEGT. The V end was cut by 2 bases, the J end by 4 bases, with 25 bases between. The CDR3 extends over 19 amino acids. Here the CDR3 DNA reads TGTGCCAGCAGTTACCCCAAAGCGGGTCTCGGAAGAAATGCAGATACGCAGTATTTT. This translates into CASSYPKAGLGRNADTQYF.

This clonotype was counted a few times. The V call is TRBV6-2 or TRBV6-3, the J call TRBJ2-7, with TRBD2 matching over 7 bases. Germline V gene lookup returns CDR1 MNHEY and CDR2 SVGEGT. The CDR3 has 14 amino acids. V dropped 8 bases and J dropped 0; count of bases not matched to a gene: 7. The CDR3 here is CASDNRGVSYEQYF. DNA of the CDR3: TGTGCCAGCGACAATCGGGGGGTCTCCTACGAGCAGTACTTC.

This chain connects TRBV18 to TRBJ1-5, with D perhaps matching TRBD1 (6 bases). The V end lost 3 bases, the J end lost 5 bases, and 11 bases lay between the germline ends. This CDR3 is 14 amino acids long. Germline V CDR1 and CDR2: KGHSH, LQKENI. CDR3 residues: CASSPDSIDQPQHF. CDR3 coding DNA: TGTGCCAGCTCACCGGACAGCATAGATCAGCCCCAGCATTTT.

This clonotype appeared a single time. CDR3 region: CASSSNRLRMSTEAFF. The CDR3 region has the DNA TGTGCCAGCAGCTCGAACCGCCTTAGGATGAGCACTGAAGCTTTCTTT. The gene calls are TRBV7-2 and TRBJ1-1; D gene unclear. The germline V gene encodes CDR1 SGHTA and CDR2 FQGNSA. Deletions cut 4 bases from V and 4 bases from J, with 19 bases between. The CDR3 totals 16 residues.

This clonotype was counted between two and nine times. V and J are TRBV6-5 and TRBJ2-2; perhaps TRBD2 as D (5 bases). V lost 7 bases, J lost 1 base, and 10 bases lay in between. The CDR3 contains 14 residues. The germline V gene encodes CDR1 MNHEY and CDR2 SVGAGI. The CDR3 DNA follows: TGTGCCAGCACCATTGGAGGGAACACCGGGGAGCTGTTTTTT. It translates to CASTIGGNTGELFF.

As regards this clonotype: Given a much more abundant clone one base away, this may be a read error. In DNA form, the CDR3 reads TGTGCCAGCAGTTACCGCCGGGACTATCGAACCTACGATCAGTACTTC. Its translation: CASSYRRDYRTYDQYF. J is TRBJ2-7 and V is TRBV6-6; 7 nucleotides match TRBD2. The CDR3 spans 16 residues. Germline V gives CDR1 MNHNY, CDR2 SVGAGI (reference sequence).

V and J are TRBV12-3 or TRBV12-4 and TRBJ1-6; D not resolved. V was pared by 5 bases and J by 11 bases, with 13 bases between. This CDR3 spans 13 amino acids. The CDR3 here is CASSEGLVTPLHF. Written as DNA, the CDR3 is TGTGCCAGCAGTGAGGGCCTGGTGACACCCCTCCACTTT.

Points on this clonotype: A much more abundant neighbour one base away suggests this may be a read error. The chain combines TRBV7-2 with TRBJ1-5, with D uncertain. The CDR3 is 12 residues long. V was shortened by 5 bases and J by 7 bases, with 9 bases between the two germline ends. Germline V gene lookup returns CDR1 SGHTA and CDR2 FQGNSA. This CDR3 reads CTSSVEMQPQHF. The CDR3 DNA sequence: TGTACCAGCAGCGTAGAGATGCAGCCCCAGCATTTT. The whole variable domain, remainder taken from reference TRBV7-2 and TRBJ1-5, is GAGVSQSPSNKVTEKGKDVELRCDPISGHTALYWYRQSLGQGLEFLIYFQGNSAPDKSGLPSDRFSAERTGGSVSTLTIQRTQQEDSAVYLCTSSVEMQPQHFGDGTRLSIL.

The sample holds a few counts of this clonotype. The chain joins TRBV12-3 or TRBV12-4 to TRBJ2-2, with D tentatively TRBD1 or TRBD2 (6 bases each). The V gene lost 5 bases and the J gene lost 9 bases, with 13 bases spanning the gap. The CDR3 spans 13 residues. The CDR3 DNA reads as TGTGCCAGCAGTCCCTACGGGGGCCGGGAGCTGTTTTTT. Translated, it gives CASSPYGGRELFF.

This clonotype was found a few times. The chain employs TRBV20-1 and TRBJ1-5; no reliable D call. The V and J ends lost 6 bases and 0 bases respectively, with 15 bases between them. Germline V CDR1 and CDR2: DFQATT, SNEGSKA (reference sequence). The CDR3 has 15 residues. CDR3 DNA: TGCAGTGCCGTAGCGGCAGACACTAGCAATCAGCCCCAGCATTTT. It yields the protein CSAVAADTSNQPQHF.

The chain links TRBV14 to TRBJ2-7, with TRBD1 matching 10 bases. Germline CDR1 is SGHDN and CDR2 is FVKESK. V lost 2 bases to trimming and J lost 2 bases; unmatched junction nucleotides: 6. CDR3 size: 16 residues. For the CDR3, the DNA is TGTGCCAGCAGCCAAAGTTGGGGACAGGGGACCTACGAGCAGTACTTC. It codes for CASSQSWGQGTYEQYF. Variable domain in full (rest from reference TRBV14 and TRBJ2-7): EAGVTQFPSHSVIEKGQTVTLRCDPISGHDNLYWYRRVMGKEIKFLLHFVKESKQDESGMPNNRFLAERTGGTYSTLKVQPAELEDSGVYFCASSQSWGQGTYEQYFGPGTRLTVT.

The chain recombines TRBV4-3 with TRBJ2-7; 13 bases are shared with TRBD2. Germline V lookup: CDR1 LGHNA, CDR2 YSLEER. The CDR3 is 17 residues long. V was clipped by 6 bases and J by 7 bases; unmatched bases: 15. The CDR3 DNA sequence: TGCGCCAGCAGTCAGGAACTAGCGGGGGGGCCATACAATGAGCAGTACTTC. Translating it yields CASSQELAGGPYNEQYF.

The rearrangement links TRBV9 to TRBJ2-2; D unresolved. CDR3 length equals 13 residues. Trimming took 4 bases from V and 4 from J, leaving 8 bases between them. The germline V gene has CDR1 SGDLS and CDR2 YYNGEE. The CDR3 spells CASSRQTTGELFF. CDR3 DNA sequence: TGTGCCAGCAGCAGACAAACCACCGGGGAGCTGTTTTTT.

This clonotype occurred once. This rearrangement joins TRBV29-1 to TRBJ2-7; no definite D call. Germline CDR1 SQVTM, CDR2 ANQGSEA. With 0 bases removed from V and 7 bases from J, the gap between germline ends came to 22 bases. The CDR3 covers 16 residues. The chain's CDR3 is CSVEEAAPESYNEQYF. CDR3 bases: TGCAGCGTTGAAGAGGCTGCTCCAGAGTCCTACAATGAGCAGTACTTC.

The chain recombines TRBV2 with TRBJ1-6, with TRBD1 matching over 7 bases. The CDR3 spans 15 residues. J gave up 6 bases and V 6 bases, and 8 bases lay outside the gene matches. Germline lookup yields CDR1 SNHLY and CDR2 FYNNEI. The CDR3: CASSPGGGVNSPLHF. In DNA, the CDR3 is TGTGCCAGCAGCCCCGGAGGGGGCGTTAATTCACCCCTCCACTTT.

This clonotype has a single count. This chain links TRBV7-2 with TRBJ2-7; TRBD2 matches at 11 bases. Judging by the DNA end, TRBJ2-5 fits better; the J call may be wrong. This CDR3 spans 16 amino acids. Germline CDR1 reads SGHTA; CDR2 reads FQGNSA. Here the CDR3 DNA reads TGTGCCAGCAGCTTGGCAGTAGCGGGAGGGCAGGAGACCCAGTACTTC. Translated: CASSLAVAGGQETQYF.

J is TRBJ2-1 and V is TRBV27, with D tentatively TRBD2 (5 bases). This CDR3 is 13 amino acids long. The V end lost 2 bases, the J end lost 9 bases, and 11 bases lay between the germline ends. Germline CDR1 MNHEY, CDR2 SMNVEV (reference sequence). The CDR3 nucleotides read TGTGCCAGCAGTTTAAGAGGGTTAAGTGAGCAGTTCTTC. Residues: CASSLRGLSEQFF.

The table lists this clonotype with a count of one. This chain uses TRBV5-5 with TRBJ2-1, with D perhaps matching TRBD1 (6 bases). The germline V gene has CDR1 SGHKS and CDR2 YYEKEE (reference sequence). V lost 1 base, J lost 7 bases, and 12 bases lay in between. This CDR3 is built from 14 residues. Here the CDR3 reads CASSLWGHQNEQFF. The DNA for the CDR3 is TGTGCCAGCAGCTTGTGGGGACACCAGAATGAGCAGTTCTTC.

The chain carries TRBV11-3 and TRBJ2-4; 7 bases agree with TRBD2. Germline V lookup: CDR1 SGHNT, CDR2 YENEEA. Trimming took 0 bases from V and 2 from J; bases not matched to a gene: 7. The CDR3 is made up of 17 amino acids. Here the CDR3 DNA reads TGTGCCAGCAGCTTAGACCTCCTCGGGAGGTCCAAAAACATTCAGTACTTC. The encoded protein is CASSLDLLGRSKNIQYF.

Comments on this clonotype: This clone may be a read error of a much larger clone one base away. The J gene is TRBJ1-2, the V gene TRBV7-2, with D uncertain. The CDR3 is 13 residues long. V lost 0 bases to trimming and J lost 3 bases, with 5 bases between them. Germline CDR1 reads SGHTA; CDR2 reads FQGNSA. For the CDR3, the DNA is TGTGCCAGCAGCTTAGCCATAGACTATGGCTACACCTTC. Its translation is CASSLAIDYGYTF.

V is TRBV7-2 and J is TRBJ2-7; tentatively, D is TRBD1 (7 bases). V was trimmed by 4 bases and J by 3 bases, leaving 16 bases between them. This CDR3 has 15 amino acids. Germline CDR1 and CDR2: SGHTA and FQGNSA. CDR3 coding DNA: TGTGCCAGCAGCTCGCGGGACAGCTATGTCTACGAGCAGTACTTC. Translating gives CASSSRDSYVYEQYF.

In its sample, this clonotype was seen once. The chain is built from TRBV7-9 and TRBJ1-4, with D perhaps TRBD1 (6 bases). Germline-derived CDR1 and CDR2 are SEHNR and FQNEAQ (reference sequence). V was pared by 4 bases and J by 7 bases, with 13 bases between. The CDR3 is made up of 14 amino acids. The CDR3 spells CASSSRGSPEKLFF. The CDR3 DNA reads TGTGCCAGCAGCTCCAGGGGTAGTCCTGAAAAACTGTTTTTT.

This clonotype was counted between two and nine times. The CDR3 sequence is CSARRGANQPQHF. The CDR3 nucleotides are TGCAGTGCCAGACGGGGGGCTAATCAGCCCCAGCATTTT. The chain employs TRBV20-1 and TRBJ1-5, with TRBD1 as a possible D gene (6 bases). Germline V gene lookup returns CDR1 DFQATT and CDR2 SNEGSKA (reference sequence). V was pared by 6 bases and J by 4 bases, with 13 bases between. The CDR3 extends over 13 amino acids.

CDR3 coding DNA: TGCGCCAGCAGCCAAGATCTACGGCCGGGACAGTTTTTT. This gives the protein CASSQDLRPGQFF. The chain combines TRBV4-1 with TRBJ1-4; maybe TRBD1 (6 bases). The V gene's germline CDR1 is MGHRA and CDR2 YSYEKL. This CDR3 has 13 residues. The V gene lost 0 bases and the J gene lost 16 bases, with 15 bases spanning the gap.

Of note for this clonotype: A much larger clone is a single base away; this may be a read error. This sequence joins TRBV25-1 and TRBJ1-1; D may be TRBD1 (5 bases). Trimming left V 2 bases short and J 3 bases short, with 7 bases between. The length of the CDR3 is 13 residues. CDR1 and CDR2 (germline): MGHDK, SYGVNS. The CDR3 sequence: CASSEGGYTEAFF. CDR3 nucleotides: TGTGCCAGCAGTGAAGGGGGGTACACTGAAGCTTTCTTT.

The chain recombines TRBV7-3 with TRBJ2-4; D is tentatively TRBD1 or TRBD2 (5 bases each). Germline V gene data show CDR1 as SGHTA and CDR2 as FQGTGA. The CDR3 loop spans 15 amino acids. Trimming pared 0 bases from V and 5 bases from J, leaving 11 bases between. The chain's CDR3 is CASSLTPGTQNIQYF. As DNA, the CDR3 is TGTGCCAGCAGCTTAACACCGGGGACCCAAAACATTCAGTACTTC. The variable domain in full, completed from reference TRBV7-3 and TRBJ2-4, reads GAGVSQTPSNKVTEKGKYVELRCDPISGHTALYWYRQSLGQGPEFLIYFQGTGAADDSGLPNDRFFAVRPEGSVSTLKIQRTERGDSAVYLCASSLTPGTQNIQYFGAGTRLSVL.